This TCR beta chain stems from a study of blood T cell repertoires in COVID-19. Study information: There were acute and convalescent COVID-19 samples, and they came from the United States, Italy and Spain. Sources were T cells, B-cell-depleted T cells, or PBMCs; the material itself was cDNA or gDNA.

The CDR3 runs to 17 residues. Trimming removed 5 bases from V and 2 bases from J; junction bases left unmatched: 10. CDR1 MNHEY and CDR2 SMNVEV come from the germline V gene (reference sequence). Original handling: How many nucleated cells were present was estimated from reference gene primer amplification. Using immunoSEQ multiplex PCR, the repertoire was profiled, and TCRdb retains in-frame clones only, with some absent. That table gives V, J and clone size, and the DNA gave D and trimming. This table holds about 94,000 clones, about 80% found once. This sequence joins TRBV27 and TRBJ1-5; 9 bases fit TRBD1. Material: peripheral blood. The sequence derives from a man between 60 and 75 years old with acute or convalescent COVID-19. The CDR3 DNA reads as TGTGCCAGCAGTCCTCCGGGACAGGGTTGGGGCAATCAGCCCCAGCATTTT. It encodes CASSPPGQGWGNQPQHF.